This paragraph reports one T cell receptor (beta chain). As originally analysed: Nucleated cell counts were estimated from reference gene primer amplification. The method was immunoSEQ multiplex PCR; TCRdb's version includes in-frame clones alone and lacks a portion of them. D and trimming were read from the DNA, whereas the V and J calls and clone size are those reported in that table. The data hold about 100,000 clones, with 88% observed a single time. The sample comes from a study of blood T cell repertoires in COVID-19. Overall study: Sites across the United States, Italy and Spain contributed samples from acute and convalescent COVID-19. PBMCs, B-cell-depleted T cells, or T cells provided the cDNA or gDNA that made up the material.

The CDR3 is 12 residues long. Germline V gene data show CDR1 as SGHRS and CDR2 as YFSETQ. V was clipped by 0 bases and J by 13 bases, with 13 bases between them. The V and J genes are TRBV5-1 and TRBJ1-1, with TRBD1 as a possible D gene (5 bases). The sample was peripheral blood. The TCR sequence derives from a human donor in a cohort sampled during active COVID-19. Here the CDR3 DNA reads TGCGCCAGCAGCTTGGGAGATGGGAGGGGTTTCTTT. Amino acid sequence: CASSLGDGRGFF.